Listed below are T cell receptor beta chains from one sample, sequenced in a study of naive and memory T cell subsets. In TCRdb, the UMI-ligation and nested PCR reads were re-called with MiXCR into one record per CDR3 protein. The profile covers some 17,000 distinct CDR3 sequences, with around 9% appearing a single time and approximately 22% taken by the ten largest. The sequenced sample consisted of central memory CD8+ T cells from blood. These TCRs come from a human donor in good health. The conserved cysteine and the conserved F or W are not part of the CDR3 here. The size field is filled for only some rows; it gives once, few, many or a size class.

cdr3_length clone_size j_call v_call cdr3_aa
12 medium-sized TRBJ2-2 TRBV20-1 SAKGVHDTGELF
14 few TRBJ1-2 TRBV6-5 ASGWVDRESNYGYT
13 - TRBJ2-1 TRBV6-5 ASSYQPGSYNEQF
16 - TRBJ2-1 TRBV7-9 ASRGTSGREGSYNEQF
13 medium-sized TRBJ1-5 TRBV20-1 SALALGEGNQPQH
12 large TRBJ2-6 TRBV6-4 ASSEGAGANVLT
12 many TRBJ2-7 TRBV6-2/TRBV6-3 ASSYTSGSYEQY
12 medium-sized TRBJ2-7 TRBV6-2/TRBV6-3 ASSSGSGPHEQY
15 many TRBJ2-5 TRBV20-1 SASGEREESTQETQY
11 - TRBJ2-7 TRBV5-6 ASSFRQAYEQY
15 - TRBJ2-7 TRBV28 ASRPRPGQGWSYEQY
11 - TRBJ2-5 TRBV2 ASSDRAQETQY
12 many TRBJ1-1 TRBV15 ATSRGTEGTEAF
12 few TRBJ1-6 TRBV7-9 ASSSASWDSPLH
12 many TRBJ1-1 TRBV20-1 SARHRDRATEAF
12 few TRBJ2-7 TRBV9 ASSVAPGGYEQY
13 many TRBJ2-7 TRBV20-1 SARSLAGGDYEQY
14 many TRBJ2-6 TRBV12-5 ASGLETFTGANVLT
14 - TRBJ2-2 TRBV10-3 AISAFRGQVTGELF
10 few TRBJ1-1 TRBV28 ASADRQGEAF
13 few TRBJ2-7 TRBV27 ASSLLQGVGHEQY
15 few TRBJ2-1 TRBV5-1 ASSLVSTSVYYNEQF
12 many TRBJ1-5 TRBV6-2/TRBV6-3 ASSYDAGSQPQH
13 - TRBJ2-7 TRBV4-3 ASSQGEGDVYEQY
12 many TRBJ1-2 TRBV5-5 ASRYDTSYYGYT
15 few TRBJ2-2 TRBV15 ATQLIGWRGVEGELF
12 many TRBJ2-1 TRBV6-4 ASSQGDSVDEQF
12 - TRBJ2-7 TRBV20-1 SAARDREPYEQY
12 - TRBJ2-3 TRBV4-1 ASSPPLDPDTQY
12 few TRBJ2-7 TRBV6-5 ATRTIAASYEQY
12 many TRBJ2-7 TRBV9 ASSPVTGSYEQY
13 many TRBJ2-7 TRBV7-8 ASSLTLDSSYEQY
13 - TRBJ2-2 TRBV5-4 ASSLIQGTTGELF
12 few TRBJ2-5 TRBV4-3 ASSLVRYQETQY